The entry below gives a single TCR beta chain sequence along with its context. Its antigen remains undetermined. No clone much larger than this one lies a single base away; base qualities are absent. TCRbeta CDR3 regions were amplified from genomic DNA by means of the immunoSEQ Assay, a bias-controlled multiplex PCR. The authors' pipeline ran thus. The number of nucleated cells in each sample was estimated from the amplification of reference gene primers within the assay. To quantify the absolute abundance of each unique TCRbeta CDR3 rearrangement, sequence reads were collapsed and filtered. For each sample, productive Simpson clonality was calculated as the square root of Simpson's diversity index across productive rearrangements. TCRdb carries this immuneACCESS record with in-frame sequences only. Its versions omit some clonotypes, under half of them owing to an unresolved V gene in the studies checked, with the rest unexplained. Clone size and the V and J calls come from that table; the DNA yielded D and trimming. The sample table shows 150,000 to 170,000 clones, and 70% to 90% are seen once. Of the sample, 0.63% falls within the top ten clones.

The record originates from a study of blood T cell repertoires in COVID-19 (dated by TCRdb to between 2020 and 2021). For context, the study as a whole: Samples from collaborators originated in the United States, Italy and Spain and spanned both the acute and convalescent phases of COVID-19. The prospective study material was composed of cDNA or gDNA derived from T cells, B-cell-depleted T cells, or PBMCs. Subjects who had been exposed to COVID-19, were actively infected with it, or had recovered from it provided the deeply sampled blood TCRbeta repertoires that made up the dataset. The repertoires were made available in a free public database intended to serve as a resource for research on the immune response to SARS-CoV-2. Samples were obtained from the ongoing ImmuneRACE study (first 160 participants) and from roughly 1,300 subjects provided by 6 global collaborators. The sample metadata nearly always contained a de-identified subject ID, COVID-19 status, age in years and sex. Where available, HLA class I and class II types were obtained from metadata supplied by the sample provider rather than from assay-based typing. Study-wide conclusions, independent of this receptor: The quantity of clinical and demographic metadata differed by source and by participant and was supplied without curation.

At one collaborating source in Seattle, patients were enrolled during active infection and were followed longitudinally through the course of disease. Each collaborating institution followed its own protocols to collect whole blood in K2EDTA tubes. Collaborator samples were shipped for TCRbeta analysis as frozen whole blood, isolated PBMCs, or DNA extracted from either sample type. The CDR3 spans 12 residues, from the cysteine through the phenylalanine. Solely the CDR3 DNA is kept, with 36 bases framed from the first base. Based on the germline V gene (reference sequence), the CDR1 and CDR2 sequences are LNHDA and SQIVND. Cut back by 7 bases and 2 bases, the V and J ends lie 8 bases apart.

The TCR comes from a man between 60 and 75 years old with COVID-19, enrolled during active disease. The rearrangement combines TRBV19 with TRBJ1-2; the D gene remains uncertain. Input material: peripheral blood. CDR3 reads: CASTGGNYGYTF. The nucleotide sequence reads TGTGCCAGTACTGGAGGGAACTATGGCTACACCTTC.